The 19 T cell receptor beta chains reported below all come from one sample, sequenced in a study of cytomegalovirus exposure and HLA in healthy donors (dated by TCRdb to 2015 to 2018). Library generation was performed with the immunoSEQ multiplex PCR assay. The multiplex PCR relied on a mix of 60 forward primers for TCR Vbeta segments and 13 reverse primers for TCR Jbeta segments. As stored in TCRdb, this immuneACCESS dataset retains in-frame rearrangements with V and J assigned. A fraction of the clones does not appear; measured against another copy, unresolved V genes explain less than half of the discrepancy, and the remainder lacks a known reason. This sample comprises 100,000 or so clones, around 77% of them detected only once. The biggest ten clones account for around 9.9% of the sample. Sequencing was carried out using PBMCs. The receptors here all came from a man aged 40-55 years in good health and CMV-seropositive.

The rearrangement links TRBV5-5 to TRBJ2-3, with 11 bases aligning to TRBD2. CDR3 size: 17 residues. V shed 1 base and J 6 bases; nucleotides not matched to a gene: 10. Germline V CDR1 and CDR2: SGHKS, YYEKEE (reference sequence). The CDR3 nucleotides are TGTGCCAGCAGCTTGTACGGTAGCGGGGGGGCTGTGGATACGCAGTATTTT. Translating gives CASSLYGSGGAVDTQYF. The full variable domain, with the rest looked up from reference TRBV5-5 and TRBJ2-3, is DAGVTQSPTHLIKTRGQQVTLRCSPISGHKSVSWYQQVLGQGPQFIFQYYEKEERGRGNFPDRFSARQFPNYSSELNVNALLLGDSALYLCASSLYGSGGAVDTQYFGPGTRLTVL.

The J gene is TRBJ2-5, the V gene TRBV11-2, with TRBD1 matching over 8 bases. The assigned J gene may be wrong: the sequence end matches TRBJ2-7 better. From germline, CDR1 is SGHAT and CDR2 FQNNGV. The CDR3 runs 16 residues. In DNA form, the CDR3 reads TGTGCCAGCAGCTTCGAGGGACAGGTTACCTCCTACGAGCAGTACTTC. Its translation: CASSFEGQVTSYEQYF.

This clone has more than one count but fewer than ten. This chain connects TRBV5-1 to TRBJ1-4; no definite D call. Germline V gene data show CDR1 as SGHRS and CDR2 as YFSETQ. The CDR3 consists of 14 residues. V dropped 0 bases and J dropped 6 bases, with 9 bases sitting between them. CDR3 DNA sequence: TGCGCCAGCAGCTTGGGTGGCGCGGATGAAAAACTGTTTTTT. As protein: CASSLGGADEKLFF.

The V and J genes are TRBV18 and TRBJ2-1; unclear D gene. This CDR3 is 13 amino acids long. Between the trimmed V and J ends, which lost 4 bases and 2 bases, there was a span of 6 bases. Germline CDR1 is KGHSH and CDR2 is LQKENI. CDR3 coding DNA: TGTGCCAGCTCACTCGAGACCTACAATGAGCAGTTCTTC. Translating gives CASSLETYNEQFF.

This chain links TRBV28 with TRBJ1-5; 11 bases map to TRBD1. CDR3 length: 16 residues. The V segment lost 2 bases and the J segment 11 bases; nucleotides outside the gene matches: 11. The germline V gene encodes CDR1 MDHEN and CDR2 SYDVKM. CDR3: CASSLGQGARIRAQHF. The CDR3 region has the DNA TGTGCCAGCAGTTTAGGACAGGGGGCAAGGATTCGGGCCCAGCATTTT.

This chain's CDR3 is CARSFHRGRADTQYF. CDR3 coding DNA: TGTGCCAGAAGCTTTCACAGGGGGAGAGCAGATACGCAGTATTTT. V usage is TRBV5-3 and J usage is TRBJ2-3, with 8 bases that match TRBD1. TRBV5-3 is placed among ORFs of uncertain function. CDR3 length: 15 residues. V lost 2 bases to trimming and J lost 4 bases; unmatched junction nucleotides: 6.

This chain links TRBV6-1 with TRBJ1-1; D unresolved. Trimming cost V 7 bases and J 1 base, with 7 bases left between them. Germline values: CDR1 MNHNS, CDR2 SASEGT. The CDR3 covers 12 residues. CDR3 nucleotides: TGTGCCAGCAACCCACAGAACACTGAAGCTTTCTTT. This encodes CASNPQNTEAFF.

The chain recombines TRBV6-6 with TRBJ2-7; 8 bases map to TRBD1. The CDR3 has 14 amino acids. The J segment lost 6 bases and the V segment lost 2 bases, leaving 6 bases of the junction unmatched. The V gene's germline CDR1 is MNHNY and CDR2 SVGAGI (reference sequence). The CDR3 DNA follows: TGTGCCAGCAGTTACCCCGGACAGGGCGGCGAGCAGTACTTC. As protein: CASSYPGQGGEQYF.

This chain joins TRBV7-2 and TRBJ2-7, with 10 nucleotides matching TRBD2. Germline V lookup: CDR1 SGHTA, CDR2 FQGNSA. After removal of 8 bases from V and 5 bases from J, the junction contained 12 bases not matched to a gene. The CDR3 contains 15 residues. The CDR3 sequence: CASGASASGGDEQYF. CDR3 DNA sequence: TGTGCCAGCGGGGCCTCGGCTAGCGGGGGCGACGAGCAGTACTTC.

This chain joins TRBV4-3 and TRBJ1-4; possibly TRBD1 for D (5 bases). The CDR3 totals 15 residues. The V gene's germline CDR1 is LGHNA and CDR2 YSLEER. V lost 0 bases, J lost 5 bases, and 10 bases lay in between. The CDR3 nucleotides are TGCGCCAGCAGCCAAGAAGGGACTCTGAATGAAAAACTGTTTTTT. Translating gives CASSQEGTLNEKLFF.

This chain links TRBV11-2 with TRBJ2-7; D is possibly TRBD2 (6 bases). Trimming left V 4 bases short and J 2 bases short, with 18 bases between. The CDR3 runs to 16 residues. Germline V gene lookup returns CDR1 SGHAT and CDR2 FQNNGV. The CDR3 loop reads CASSSGTRNLAYEQYF. The CDR3 DNA is TGTGCCAGCAGCTCCGGGACTCGCAACCTGGCCTACGAGCAGTACTTC.

This chain uses TRBV5-1 with TRBJ1-6; 11 nucleotides match TRBD1. Trimming cost V 4 bases and J 2 bases; bases outside gene matches: 2. The CDR3 runs 16 residues. CDR1 and CDR2 (germline): SGHRS, YFSETQ. The CDR3 loop reads CASSRDRGTYNSPLHF. In DNA form, the CDR3 reads TGCGCCAGCAGCCGGGACAGGGGGACCTATAATTCACCCCTCCACTTT.

Only one count was recorded for this clone. The J gene is TRBJ1-1, the V gene TRBV18; 11 bases fit TRBD1. V dropped 2 bases and J dropped 4; count of bases not matched to a gene: 9. The CDR3 consists of 17 residues. Germline CDR1 and CDR2: KGHSH and LQKENI. The DNA for the CDR3 is TGTGCCAGCTCACCATCCGGACAGGGGGCCACCGGCACTGAAGCTTTCTTT. This codes for CASSPSGQGATGTEAFF.

This rearrangement joins TRBV27 to TRBJ2-7; D gene ambiguous. V was pared by 3 bases and J by 2 bases, with 17 bases between. CDR1 and CDR2 from the germline V gene are MNHEY and SMNVEV (reference sequence). This CDR3 contains 16 residues. Here the CDR3 DNA reads TGTGCCAGCAGTTTGCTAGGCCCCGCCAACCCCTACGAGCAGTACTTC. Its translation: CASSLLGPANPYEQYF.

This chain connects TRBV19 to TRBJ2-1, with 8 nucleotides matching TRBD2. Germline lookup yields CDR1 LNHDA and CDR2 SQIVND (reference sequence). The V segment lost 4 bases and the J segment 4 bases; nucleotides outside the gene matches: 3. This CDR3 contains 14 residues. CDR3 in DNA: TGTGCCAGTAGTACTCAGCGGGAGTACAATGAGCAGTTCTTC. Amino acid sequence: CASSTQREYNEQFF.

This chain joins TRBV5-5 and TRBJ2-3; D not certain. This CDR3 is 12 amino acids long. V was pared by 0 bases and J by 5 bases, with 4 bases between. Germline CDR1 is SGHKS and CDR2 is YYEKEE (reference sequence). CDR3 coding DNA: TGTGCCAGCAGCTTGGTCCGAGATACGCAGTATTTT. Protein sequence: CASSLVRDTQYF.

The chain uses TRBV5-4 and TRBJ2-5; no reliable D call. The J call may be incorrect, as the DNA end agrees better with TRBJ2-7. Germline assignment: CDR1 SGHNT and CDR2 YYREEE (reference sequence). The CDR3 spans 15 residues. CDR3 coding DNA: TGTGCCAGCAGCTTGGGTGGCAGGTCGTCCTACGAGCAGTACTTC. This gives the protein CASSLGGRSSYEQYF.

V usage is TRBV7-6 and J usage is TRBJ2-7; possibly TRBD1 for D (6 bases). The V end was cut by 1 base, the J end by 6 bases, with 16 bases between. CDR1 is SGHVS and CDR2 is FNYEAQ in the germline V gene. This CDR3 comprises 15 residues. CDR3 in amino acids: CASSLEGQKLREQYF. The CDR3 nucleotides are TGTGCCAGCAGCTTAGAGGGACAAAAGCTTCGCGAGCAGTACTTC.

This chain connects TRBV2 to TRBJ2-3, with 16 bases aligning to TRBD2. The germline V gene encodes CDR1 SNHLY and CDR2 FYNNEI. J gave up 3 bases and V 6 bases, and 3 bases lay outside the gene matches. The CDR3 is made up of 16 amino acids. The CDR3 DNA is TGTGCCAGCAGGGGACTAGCGGGGGGGGAAACAGATACGCAGTATTTT. Translating gives CASRGLAGGETDTQYF. Based on the CDR3 plus reference TRBV2 and TRBJ2-3, the full variable domain is EPEVTQTPSHQVTQMGQEVILRCVPISNHLYFYWYRQILGQKVEFLVSFYNNEISEKSEIFDDQFSVERPDGSNFTLKIRSTKLEDSAMYFCASRGLAGGETDTQYFGPGTRLTVL.